Listed below are T cell receptor beta chains from one sample, sequenced in a study of T cell responses to AZD1222 COVID-19 vaccine. The assay was immunoSEQ multiplex PCR, and TCRdb's table has in-frame clones only and misses some. The sample contains about 150,000 clones, more than 75% of which appear only once. The specimen comprised peripheral blood, sampled on day 0 of AZD1222 vaccination. These receptors came from an adult in good health. Each CDR3 is given with its conserved first and last residue. D genes are given only for firm matches. Where a row states a size, it is once, few, many or the class of an expanded clone; other rows omit it.

D	V	J	size	DNA	CDR3
.	TRBV9	TRBJ2-2	.	TGTGCCAGCAGACAGGGCAATAACGGGGAGCTGTTTTTT	CASRQGNNGELFF
.	TRBV10-3	TRBJ2-1	.	TGTGCCATCAGTGAGCCTGGGGGTGAGCAGTTCTTC	CAISEPGGEQFF
TRBD1	TRBV6-5	TRBJ1-1	.	TGTGCCAGCAGCAGGACAGGGTCAAACACTGAAGCTTTCTTT	CASSRTGSNTEAFF
TRBD1	TRBV4-3	TRBJ2-2	.	TGCGCCAGCAGCCTGGATTCCAGGGGGCCCGGCACCGGGGAGCTGTTTTTT	CASSLDSRGPGTGELFF
.	TRBV4-3	TRBJ1-1	.	TGCGCCAGCAGCCAAGCTTATTTCAAGTCTGAAGCTTTCTTT	CASSQAYFKSEAFF
.	TRBV29-1	TRBJ2-1	.	TGCAGCGCCAACGCCGGGGGCGGGAATGAGCAGTTCTTC	CSANAGGGNEQFF
.	TRBV7-2	TRBJ2-3	once	TGTGCCAGCAGCTTCGGGACTCCTCAGGGGGATACGCAGTATTTT	CASSFGTPQGDTQYF
.	TRBV27	TRBJ2-7	.	TGTGCCAGCAGGGCTCGGTCGGACCTAGGCTACGAGCAGTACTTC	CASRARSDLGYEQYF
.	TRBV6-2/TRBV6-3	TRBJ1-2	.	TGTGCCAGCAGTTACGGGAACGGCCACTATGGCTACACCTTC	CASSYGNGHYGYTF
.	TRBV27	TRBJ2-1	once	TGTGCCAGCAGTAACGGACCCCCTTGGTACAATGAGCAGTTCTTC	CASSNGPPWYNEQFF
TRBD1	TRBV20-1	TRBJ2-1	.	TGCAGTGCTAGTGGGGACAGGGAGTACAATGAGCAGTTCTTC	CSASGDREYNEQFF
.	TRBV6-5	TRBJ1-4	.	TGTGCCAGCAGTTACTCGCAGGGGACTAATGAAAAACTGTTTTTT	CASSYSQGTNEKLFF
TRBD2	TRBV3-1/TRBV3-2	TRBJ2-1	.	TGTGCCAGCAGCCAAGAACTAGCGGGGGTCCCCAATGAGCAGTTCTTC	CASSQELAGVPNEQFF
.	TRBV6-2/TRBV6-3	TRBJ1-6	once	TGTGCCAGCAGTGAGACAGAGAATTCACCCCTCCACTTT	CASSETENSPLHF
.	TRBV15	TRBJ2-7	few	TGTGCCACCAGCAGAGATCTACCCTACGAGCAGTACTTC	CATSRDLPYEQYF
.	TRBV19	TRBJ1-6	.	TGTGCCAGTAGTGTTCAGGTGAGGGATTCACCCCTCCACTTT	CASSVQVRDSPLHF
TRBD1	TRBV7-3	TRBJ1-6	few	TGTGCCAGCAGCCCCTCCGGGACAGATAATTCACCCCTCCACTTT	CASSPSGTDNSPLHF
TRBD1	TRBV4-2	TRBJ1-5	.	TGTGCCAGCAGCTCCGGAGGGGGCAGGGAGCCCCAGCATTTT	CASSSGGGREPQHF
.	TRBV28	TRBJ1-3	.	TGTGCCAGCAGTTTGGGGGCTGGAAACACCATATATTTT	CASSLGAGNTIYF
.	TRBV5-1	TRBJ1-1	.	TGCGCCAGCAGCTTGACCGGCACTGAAGCTTTCTTT	CASSLTGTEAFF